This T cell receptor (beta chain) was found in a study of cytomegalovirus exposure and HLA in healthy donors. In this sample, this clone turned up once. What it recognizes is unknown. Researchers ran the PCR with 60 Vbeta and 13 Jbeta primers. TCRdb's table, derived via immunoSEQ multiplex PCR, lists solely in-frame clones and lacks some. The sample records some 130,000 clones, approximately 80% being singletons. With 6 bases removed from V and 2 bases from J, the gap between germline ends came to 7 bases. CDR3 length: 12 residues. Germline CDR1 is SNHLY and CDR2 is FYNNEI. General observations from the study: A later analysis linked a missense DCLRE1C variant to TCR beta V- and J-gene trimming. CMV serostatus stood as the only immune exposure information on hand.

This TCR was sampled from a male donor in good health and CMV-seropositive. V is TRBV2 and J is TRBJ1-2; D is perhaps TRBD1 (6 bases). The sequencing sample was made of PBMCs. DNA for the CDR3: TGTGCCAGCAGGGACAGAAACTATGGCTACACCTTC. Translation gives CASRDRNYGYTF. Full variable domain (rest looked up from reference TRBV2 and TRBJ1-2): EPEVTQTPSHQVTQMGQEVILRCVPISNHLYFYWYRQILGQKVEFLVSFYNNEISEKSEIFDDQFSVERPDGSNFTLKIRSTKLEDSAMYFCASRDRNYGYTFGSGTRLTVV.